One sample yielded the 21 T cell receptor beta chains listed below, sequenced in a study of yellow fever vaccine responses in identical twins. MiXCR was run by TCRdb on the RT-PCR reads, yielding one entry per CDR3 protein. The table includes approximately 2,500 distinct CDR3 sequences, over 75% detected once. The source was T cells from blood (PBMCs), unsorted or a sorted subset (not recorded which), collected before or after yellow fever vaccination (not recorded which). The receptors come from a woman aged 18-29 years who received the yellow fever vaccine.

The sample holds a few counts of this clonotype. The chain links TRBV3-2 to TRBJ2-7; the table gives TRBD1 as D, unverified against the DNA. TRBV3-2 counts as a pseudogene. This CDR3 is built from 13 residues. DNA of the CDR3: TGTGCCAGCAGCCAGAACAGGATGTACGAGCAGTACTTC. It encodes CASSQNRMYEQYF.

The chain joins TRBV7-6 to TRBJ2-7; TRBD1 might be the D (5 bases). The CDR3 is made up of 14 amino acids. The germline V gene encodes CDR1 SGHVS and CDR2 FNYEAQ. Trimming cost V 2 bases and J 1 base, with 9 bases left between them. CDR3 in amino acids: CASSLSQGSYEQYF. The CDR3 nucleotides are TGTGCCAGCAGCTTAAGCCAGGGTTCCTACGAGCAGTACTTC.

CDR3 in DNA: TGTGCCAGCAGCTTAGCGGGTGCGGAGCAGTACTTC. It is translated as CASSLAGAEQYF. The chain carries TRBV11-1 and TRBJ2-7, with D hard to call. This CDR3 has 12 amino acids. Germline lookup yields CDR1 SGHAT and CDR2 FQDESV (reference sequence). The germline V and J ends were trimmed by 0 bases and 7 bases, with 7 bases remaining between them.

This chain links TRBV5-1 with TRBJ2-1; the D gene could be TRBD1 or TRBD2 (5 bases each). CDR1 SGHRS and CDR2 YFSETQ come from the germline V gene. This CDR3 region has 19 residues. V dropped 1 base and J dropped 8 bases, with 28 bases sitting between them. This CDR3 is CASSLRMRAGTASFDEQFF. As DNA, the CDR3 is TGCGCCAGCAGCTTGCGTATGAGGGCAGGGACCGCCAGTTTTGATGAGCAGTTCTTC.

V and J are TRBV2 and TRBJ2-3; a weak D match, TRBD1 (5 bases). The length of the CDR3 is 13 residues. CDR1 and CDR2 from the germline V gene are SNHLY and FYNNEI. Deletions cut 6 bases from V and 6 bases from J, with 13 bases between. The CDR3 here is CASSLKGLDTQYF. The CDR3 coding sequence is TGTGCCAGCAGCCTCAAGGGGCTCGATACGCAGTATTTT.

The chain combines TRBV12-3 or TRBV12-4 with TRBJ2-7, with TRBD2 as a possible D gene (6 bases). The germline V and J ends were trimmed by 3 bases and 3 bases, with 18 bases remaining between them. This CDR3 is 16 amino acids long. CDR3 in amino acids: CASSFDPGTQRYEQYF. The CDR3 nucleotides are TGTGCCAGCAGTTTTGACCCCGGGACTCAACGCTACGAGCAGTACTTC.

The J gene is TRBJ1-1, the V gene TRBV7-6; 7 nucleotides agree with TRBD1. This CDR3 is built from 13 residues. Germline CDR1 and CDR2: SGHVS and FNYEAQ. V shed 5 bases and J 5 bases; nucleotides not matched to a gene: 5. This chain's CDR3 is CASSRTGVTEAFF. The DNA for the CDR3 is TGTGCCAGCAGCCGTACAGGGGTTACTGAAGCTTTCTTT.

This clonotype came up a few times. The genes are TRBV2 and TRBJ1-1; TRBD1 matches at 9 bases. This CDR3 region has 15 residues. CDR1 is SNHLY and CDR2 is FYNNEI in the germline V gene. Trimming removed 0 bases from V and 9 bases from J; junction bases left unmatched: 8. This CDR3 is CASSEAGEGQGKAFF. The CDR3 DNA sequence: TGTGCCAGCAGTGAAGCAGGAGAGGGACAGGGTAAAGCTTTCTTT.

This clonotype was seen more than once but under ten times. V is TRBV7-6 and J is TRBJ1-1; 8 bases fit TRBD1. The CDR3 is 14 amino acids. In germline, CDR1 is SGHVS, CDR2 FNYEAQ. With V trimmed by 5 bases and J by 1 base, 3 bases remained unmatched. The CDR3 DNA follows: TGTGCCAGCAGCCCCGGACAGGGGAACACTGAAGCTTTCTTT. Translating gives CASSPGQGNTEAFF.

This clonotype was seen just once. This rearrangement joins TRBV10-3 to TRBJ1-5; D remains unclear. The V gene's germline CDR1 is ENHRY and CDR2 SYGVKD. This CDR3 has 16 residues. V was trimmed by 4 bases and J by 2 bases, leaving 15 bases between them. Here the CDR3 reads CAISARAAHRNQPQHF. CDR3 sequence (DNA): TGTGCCATCAGTGCGAGAGCAGCGCATCGCAATCAGCCCCAGCATTTT.

Turning to this clonotype: Compared with germline, one end of the junction differs, possibly owing to a read error. The chain has TRBV12-3 or TRBV12-4 and TRBJ2-2; the match to TRBD2 covers 9 bases. The CDR3 sequence is 15 residues long. CDR3 region: CASTLAGVVTGELFF. The DNA for the CDR3 is TGTGCCAGCACTTTAGCGGGAGTCGTCACCGGGGAGCTGTTTTTT.

This clonotype was counted a few times. The chain employs TRBV7-9 and TRBJ2-2, with a possible D match to TRBD1 (6 bases). V lost 5 bases to trimming and J lost 5 bases, with 12 bases between them. This CDR3 comprises 14 residues. Germline CDR1 and CDR2: SEHNR and FQNEAQ (reference sequence). The CDR3 loop reads CASSPPQGTGELFF. The DNA of the CDR3 is TGTGCCAGCAGCCCCCCCCAGGGGACCGGGGAGCTGTTTTTT.

The table lists this clonotype with a few counts. V gene TRBV13 combines with J gene TRBJ2-7; no firm D call. Germline V lookup: CDR1 PRHDT, CDR2 FYEKMQ (reference sequence). Between the trimmed V and J ends, which lost 7 bases and 0 bases, there was a span of 10 bases. The CDR3 consists of 13 residues. The chain's CDR3 is CASTQADSYEQYF. The CDR3 DNA follows: TGTGCCAGCACGCAGGCCGACTCCTACGAGCAGTACTTC.

The chain has TRBV3-1 and TRBJ1-1, with a weak D call TRBD1 (6 bases). Germline-derived CDR1 and CDR2 are LGHDT and YNNKEL (reference sequence). The CDR3 is made up of 16 amino acids. Deletions cut 2 bases from V and 6 bases from J, with 19 bases between. The CDR3 bases are TGTGCCAGCAGCCAACCACACTTAAGCCGGACAGCTGAAGCTTTCTTT. As protein: CASSQPHLSRTAEAFF.

This chain links TRBV11-2 with TRBJ1-5; D is perhaps TRBD1 (6 bases). The germline gives CDR1 SGHAT, CDR2 FQNNGV. The ends were cut back, 5 bases at V and 4 bases at J, with 9 bases in the middle. The CDR3 spans 13 residues. CDR3: CASSPDRNQPQHF. CDR3 coding DNA: TGTGCCAGCAGCCCAGACAGGAATCAGCCCCAGCATTTT.

The chain links TRBV24-1 to TRBJ2-3; 7 positions agree with TRBD2. Germline V lookup: CDR1 KGHDR, CDR2 SFDVKD. The CDR3 totals 17 residues. The ends lost 3 bases at V and 2 bases at J; junction bases unmatched: 10. This CDR3 reads CATSDRQTSSVTDTQYF. The DNA of the CDR3 is TGTGCCACCAGTGATCGGCAGACTAGCAGCGTCACAGATACGCAGTATTTT.

This sequence joins TRBV20-1 and TRBJ1-1; D remains unclear. CDR1 is DFQATT and CDR2 is SNEGSKA in the germline V gene (reference sequence). Between the trimmed V and J ends, which lost 6 bases and 0 bases, there was a span of 8 bases. This CDR3 has 12 amino acids. The CDR3 DNA sequence: TGCAGTGCCATTGATGTGAACACTGAAGCTTTCTTT. Translated, it gives CSAIDVNTEAFF.

This chain joins TRBV13 and TRBJ2-5, with a tentative D call TRBD1 (6 bases). The germline V and J ends were trimmed by 6 bases and 2 bases, with 19 bases remaining between them. The CDR3 consists of 16 residues. Germline assignment: CDR1 PRHDT and CDR2 FYEKMQ (reference sequence). The CDR3 sequence is CASSERDTKEQETQYF. The CDR3 DNA is TGTGCCAGCAGTGAACGGGACACTAAAGAACAAGAGACCCAGTACTTC.

CDR3 residues: CASSLMGGSYNEQFF. In DNA, the CDR3 is TGTGCCAGCAGCTTAATGGGCGGGAGCTATAATGAGCAGTTCTTC. The rearrangement links TRBV11-1 to TRBJ2-1; 7 positions match TRBD2. Looked up from germline, CDR1 is SGHAT and CDR2 is FQDESV (reference sequence). The CDR3 covers 15 residues. The ends lost 2 bases at V and 7 bases at J; junction bases unmatched: 8.

V gene TRBV29-1 combines with J gene TRBJ2-1; D uncertain. Between the trimmed V and J ends, which lost 2 bases and 6 bases, there was a span of 5 bases. This CDR3 spans 11 amino acids. Germline CDR1 is SQVTM and CDR2 is ANQGSEA. The CDR3 reads CSVENPNEQFF. The CDR3 bases are TGCAGCGTTGAAAACCCCAATGAGCAGTTCTTC.

CDR3 DNA: TGCGCCCCTGCGGCTATTGTCTACAATGAGCAGTTCTTC. Translated: CAPAAIVYNEQFF. V and J are TRBV20-1 and TRBJ2-1, with unresolved D. This CDR3 contains 13 residues. Germline assignment: CDR1 DFQATT and CDR2 SNEGSKA (reference sequence).